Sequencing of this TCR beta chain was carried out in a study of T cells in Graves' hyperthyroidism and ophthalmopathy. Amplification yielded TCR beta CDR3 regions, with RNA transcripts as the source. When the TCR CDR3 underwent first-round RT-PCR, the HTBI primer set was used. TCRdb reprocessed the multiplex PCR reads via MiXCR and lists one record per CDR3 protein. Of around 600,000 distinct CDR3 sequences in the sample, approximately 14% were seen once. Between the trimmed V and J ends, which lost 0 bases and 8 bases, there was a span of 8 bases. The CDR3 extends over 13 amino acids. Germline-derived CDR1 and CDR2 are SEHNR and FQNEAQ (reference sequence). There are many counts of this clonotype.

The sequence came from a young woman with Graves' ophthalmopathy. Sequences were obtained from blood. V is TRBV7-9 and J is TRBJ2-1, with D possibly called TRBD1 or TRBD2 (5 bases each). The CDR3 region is CASSLAGTHEQFF. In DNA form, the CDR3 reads TGTGCCAGCAGCTTAGCGGGGACGCATGAGCAGTTCTTC.